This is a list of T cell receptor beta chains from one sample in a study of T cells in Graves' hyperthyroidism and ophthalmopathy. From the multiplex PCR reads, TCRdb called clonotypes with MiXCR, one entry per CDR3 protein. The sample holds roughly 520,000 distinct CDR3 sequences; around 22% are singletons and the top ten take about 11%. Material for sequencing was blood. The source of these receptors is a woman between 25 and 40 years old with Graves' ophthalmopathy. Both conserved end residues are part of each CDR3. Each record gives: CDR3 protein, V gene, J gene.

CDR3aa: CASSDQAKRETQYF; v_gene: TRBV6-1; j_gene: TRBJ2-5
CDR3aa: CASSNTRETQYF; v_gene: TRBV6-1; j_gene: TRBJ2-5
CDR3aa: CASSLSWTINGNTEAFF; v_gene: TRBV13; j_gene: TRBJ1-1
CDR3aa: CASSLSPASWGYTF; v_gene: TRBV28; j_gene: TRBJ1-2
CDR3aa: CSARDGGRGRFQETQYF; v_gene: TRBV20-1; j_gene: TRBJ2-5
CDR3aa: CASRPRGRTEAFF; v_gene: TRBV6-1; j_gene: TRBJ1-1
CDR3aa: CSAFLAGGGIEQYF; v_gene: TRBV20-1; j_gene: TRBJ2-7
CDR3aa: CASSGTGEDGYTF; v_gene: TRBV2; j_gene: TRBJ1-2
CDR3aa: CASSQEFRGLGPQHF; v_gene: TRBV4-1; j_gene: TRBJ1-5
CDR3aa: CASSWDRATEAFF; v_gene: TRBV7-3; j_gene: TRBJ1-1
CDR3aa: CASSQAWGRDTF; v_gene: TRBV14; j_gene: TRBJ1-2
CDR3aa: CSARDWAGDIRQPQHF; v_gene: TRBV20-1; j_gene: TRBJ1-5
CDR3aa: CASSSRSLSGGALETQYF; v_gene: TRBV11-2; j_gene: TRBJ2-5
CDR3aa: CASSLEGLGRLAFF; v_gene: TRBV7-2; j_gene: TRBJ1-1
CDR3aa: CSVEGGQGLYEQYF; v_gene: TRBV29-1; j_gene: TRBJ2-7
CDR3aa: CASSVELAGPQETQYF; v_gene: TRBV9; j_gene: TRBJ2-5
CDR3aa: CSVEVGAGNTEAFF; v_gene: TRBV29-1; j_gene: TRBJ1-1
CDR3aa: CASSEREPQHF; v_gene: TRBV6-4; j_gene: TRBJ1-5
CDR3aa: CASRPGSGELFF; v_gene: TRBV7-3; j_gene: TRBJ2-2
CDR3aa: CASRAGTGGETQYF; v_gene: TRBV6-1; j_gene: TRBJ2-5
CDR3aa: CASSPFDSLDQPQHF; v_gene: TRBV18; j_gene: TRBJ1-5
CDR3aa: CASSETAGGRATQYF; v_gene: TRBV2; j_gene: TRBJ2-5
CDR3aa: CSVPGQPLNTEAFF; v_gene: TRBV29-1; j_gene: TRBJ1-1
CDR3aa: CASSLRTGGAETQYF; v_gene: TRBV5-1; j_gene: TRBJ2-5
CDR3aa: CASSPFPAETQYF; v_gene: TRBV7-8; j_gene: TRBJ2-5
CDR3aa: CSVEHGANYGYTF; v_gene: TRBV29-1; j_gene: TRBJ1-2
CDR3aa: CASSYSPSLQETQYF; v_gene: TRBV6-5; j_gene: TRBJ2-5
CDR3aa: CATSRGAGETQYF; v_gene: TRBV24-1; j_gene: TRBJ2-5
CDR3aa: CASRQDLGQPQHF; v_gene: TRBV2; j_gene: TRBJ1-5
CDR3aa: CASSFSRNYGYTF; v_gene: TRBV11-1; j_gene: TRBJ1-2